The rows below give T cell receptor beta chains drawn from one sample of a study of PD-1 blockade in classical Hodgkin lymphoma. This table comes from immunoSEQ multiplex PCR, and its TCRdb copy is limited to in-frame clones, with some not included. The data hold around 4,000 clones, with 50% to 75% observed a single time. This material consisted of CD8+ T cells from blood, taken before the fourth cycle of nivolumab. The receptors were gathered from a human donor with classical Hodgkin lymphoma. The CDR3 runs from the conserved cysteine through the conserved F or W. The D gene is left open where the match is weak. Size is omitted from some rows. Given values are once, few, many or a class for expanded clones.

d_call	v_call	clone_size	j_call	cdr3_nt	cdr3_aa
.	TRBV6-6	few	TRBJ1-1	TGTGCCAGCAGTTACTCGAGGGGTTTGGTTGGAGCTTTCTTT	CASSYSRGLVGAFF
.	TRBV2	.	TRBJ1-1	TGTGCCAGCAGTGAATATCGTGAACTGAACACTGAAGCTTTCTTT	CASSEYRELNTEAFF
.	TRBV5-1	.	TRBJ2-4	TGCGCCAGCAGCTTGGGGCAGGAAGACATTCAGTACTTC	CASSLGQEDIQYF
TRBD2	TRBV4-3	.	TRBJ2-1	TGCGCCAGCAGCCTCGGACTAGCGGGAAACAATGAGCAGTTCTTC	CASSLGLAGNNEQFF
TRBD2	TRBV2	.	TRBJ2-7	TGTGCCAGCAGACCTACTAGCGGAGCCACCTACGAGCAGTACTTC	CASRPTSGATYEQYF
TRBD2	TRBV27	.	TRBJ2-1	TGTGCCAGCAGTTCGTTAGCGGGGATAGACAATGAGCAGTTCTTC	CASSSLAGIDNEQFF
.	TRBV7-2	few	TRBJ2-1	TGTGCCAGCAGCTTACAGGGGCCGTCCTACAATGAGCAGTTCTTC	CASSLQGPSYNEQFF
.	TRBV13	.	TRBJ1-1	TGTGCCAGCACGCTAAGCACCTCTAATGCTGAAGCTTTCTTT	CASTLSTSNAEAFF
TRBD1	TRBV19	.	TRBJ2-1	TGTGCCAGTAGTACCCGGGACAGGGGATACAATGAGCAGTTCTTC	CASSTRDRGYNEQFF
TRBD1	TRBV2	.	TRBJ1-2	TGTGCCAGCAGGACGGGACAGCCCCCTAACTATGGCTACACCTTC	CASRTGQPPNYGYTF
TRBD1	TRBV2	.	TRBJ2-1	TGTGCCAGCCTCCACCAGACAGGGTGGTTCGACAATGAGCAGTTCTTC	CASLHQTGWFDNEQFF
.	TRBV28	.	TRBJ1-1	TGTGCCAGCAGTTTCCTGAACACTGAAGCTTTCTTT	CASSFLNTEAFF
.	TRBV4-1	.	TRBJ1-2	TGCGCCAGCAGCCAAGTTGATTTCGGCTATGGCTACACCTTC	CASSQVDFGYGYTF
TRBD1	TRBV9	few	TRBJ2-3	TGTGCCAGCAGCGACGGACAGGGACCTAGCACAGATACGCAGTATTTT	CASSDGQGPSTDTQYF
TRBD1	TRBV7-6	.	TRBJ1-4	TGTGCCAGCAGATCGCCGGGACAGGGGGAGAATGATGAAAAACTGTTTTTT	CASRSPGQGENDEKLFF
TRBD1	TRBV27	few	TRBJ2-7	TGTGCCAGCAGTTTCGGGACAGACTTCGGAGAGCAGTACTTC	CASSFGTDFGEQYF
TRBD2	TRBV7-2	.	TRBJ2-3	TGTGCCAGCAGCTACCCGTTGACTAGCGGGCCAGAGACAGATACGCAGTATTTT	CASSYPLTSGPETDTQYF
.	TRBV7-8	.	TRBJ2-3	TGTGCCAGCAGCTTGGTGTCGACAGATACGCAGTATTTT	CASSLVSTDTQYF
.	TRBV10-3	.	TRBJ2-5	TGTGCCATCAGTGGTACAAGTGGCTTGAAAGAGACCCAGTACTTC	CAISGTSGLKETQYF
.	TRBV4-2	.	TRBJ2-5	TGTGCCAGCAGCCAAGATATCGGCCCCGCCGAGACCCAGTACTTC	CASSQDIGPAETQYF
.	TRBV30	once	TRBJ1-1	TGTGCCTGGAGTGTAACAGTAAACACTGAAGCTTTCTTT	CAWSVTVNTEAFF
.	TRBV7-2	.	TRBJ2-5	TGTGCCAGCAGCTCGGGGGCTAGCAGGGCTAAAGAGACCCAGTACTTC	CASSSGASRAKETQYF
.	TRBV19	.	TRBJ2-1	TGTGCCAGTAGTATAGGACTAGTTAATGAGCAGTTCTTC	CASSIGLVNEQFF
.	TRBV4-3	.	TRBJ2-2	TGCGCCAGCAGCCAAGCGCGAGCGAACACCGGGGAGCTGTTTTTT	CASSQARANTGELFF
.	TRBV4-2	.	TRBJ1-4	TGTGCCAGCAGCCAAGCCGGTATGGGGGCGGCTAATGAAAAACTGTTTTTT	CASSQAGMGAANEKLFF
TRBD1	TRBV4-1	.	TRBJ1-2	TGCGCCAGCAGCCAAGAACAGGCAGGGGGCTACTATGGCTACACCTTC	CASSQEQAGGYYGYTF
TRBD2	TRBV27	.	TRBJ2-1	TGTGCCAGCAGCGCGAACGTACTACTAGCGGGATCGGCAAATGAGCAGTTCTTC	CASSANVLLAGSANEQFF
.	TRBV6-5	.	TRBJ1-1	TGTGCCAGCAGTGGGGGCACGAACACTGAAGCTTTCTTT	CASSGGTNTEAFF
.	TRBV27	few	TRBJ2-7	TGTGCCAGCAGTTTCCGGGCAGGATACATCTCCTACGAGCAGTACTTC	CASSFRAGYISYEQYF
TRBD2	TRBV7-8	.	TRBJ2-7	TGTGCCAGCAGCTTAGCGGGGGGGAGCCTGGACGAGCAGTACTTC	CASSLAGGSLDEQYF
.	TRBV4-2	few	TRBJ2-6	TGTGCCAGCAGCCAAGGGGTCGATTCTGGGGCCAACGTCCTGACTTTC	CASSQGVDSGANVLTF
.	TRBV5-4	.	TRBJ2-1	TGTGCCAGCAGCCCCACAGGTGATTACAATGAGCAGTTCTTC	CASSPTGDYNEQFF
.	TRBV19	.	TRBJ2-7	TGTGCCAGTAGTATCGAGACAGACCTCGCCTACGAGCAGTACTTC	CASSIETDLAYEQYF
.	TRBV9	once	TRBJ1-2	TGTGCCAGCAGCGGCTTGGACAGAGCTAACTATGGCTACACCTTC	CASSGLDRANYGYTF
.	TRBV5-1	.	TRBJ1-2	TGCGCCAGCAGCTTGGGGGAAGCTGGCTACACCTTC	CASSLGEAGYTF
TRBD1	TRBV6-5	.	TRBJ2-4	TGTGCCAGCAGTCCCACAGGGGGTTATGGTAACATTCAGTACTTC	CASSPTGGYGNIQYF
.	TRBV21-1	few	TRBJ2-2	TGTGCCAGCAGCAAAAGGCACCGGGACAGGGGAAACACCGGGGAGCTGTTTTTT	CASSKRHRDRGNTGELFF
.	TRBV7-9	few	TRBJ1-3	TGTGCCAGCAGCTTATATGCACAGCCGAGCTCTGGAAACACCATATATTTT	CASSLYAQPSSGNTIYF
TRBD2	TRBV4-2	.	TRBJ2-1	TGTGCCAGCAGCCAATTCGGACTAGCCGTACCTCAGCAGTTCTTC	CASSQFGLAVPQQFF
.	TRBV27	.	TRBJ2-7	TGTGCCAGCAGTTTCCAGGGAGCCTCCTACGAGCAGTACTTC	CASSFQGASYEQYF
TRBD2	TRBV5-5	once	TRBJ2-7	TGTGCCAGCAGCTCGCTAGCGGGAGGGCCCTACGAGCAGTACTTC	CASSSLAGGPYEQYF
.	TRBV7-6	medium-sized	TRBJ2-3	TGTGCCAGCAGCTTACTTGGAGAGGGCCAATTGAGCACAGATACGCAGTATTTT	CASSLLGEGQLSTDTQYF
TRBD1	TRBV15	.	TRBJ2-1	TGTGCCACCAGCAGAGTTCGACAGGGGGCATTGAATGAGCAGTTCTTC	CATSRVRQGALNEQFF
.	TRBV5-6	.	TRBJ1-2	TGTGCCAGCTTCGTCCAGGGGAGCTATGGCTACACCTTC	CASFVQGSYGYTF
.	TRBV6-1	once	TRBJ2-5	TGTGCCAGCAGTGAACTAATTAAGCGGTCGTACCAAGAGACCCAGTACTTC	CASSELIKRSYQETQYF
TRBD1	TRBV9	.	TRBJ1-2	TGTGCCAGCAGCGTAGGACAGGGCGATGGCTACACCTTC	CASSVGQGDGYTF